This T cell receptor beta chain appears in the sequencing data of a study of T-cell memory formation after mild COVID-19. Study conclusions and caveats: Contracting clones from day 15 to 85 showed balanced CD4/CD8; later expanders favored CD4+.

Points on this clonotype: Antigen: not known.

TCRdb processed the 5' RACE reads anew with MiXCR; each CDR3 protein has one entry. The sample has about 400,000 distinct CDR3 sequences, under 20% seen once. The CDR3 has 18 amino acids. V was clipped by 4 bases and J by 5 bases; unmatched bases: 15. The germline V gene has CDR1 LGHNA and CDR2 YSLEER. The sequence was collected from a man aged 18-30 years who had mild COVID-19 (a few samples of this study predate the infection). Cell type and time point are not known. The genes are TRBV4-3 and TRBJ2-3; 10 bases agree with TRBD2. Sequencing input: PBMCs or a T cell subset sorted from them (not recorded which). The CDR3 region is CASSRIYKSGGAKDTQYF. The CDR3 DNA sequence: TGCGCCAGCAGCCGAATATATAAAAGCGGGGGGGCTAAAGATACGCAGTATTTT.